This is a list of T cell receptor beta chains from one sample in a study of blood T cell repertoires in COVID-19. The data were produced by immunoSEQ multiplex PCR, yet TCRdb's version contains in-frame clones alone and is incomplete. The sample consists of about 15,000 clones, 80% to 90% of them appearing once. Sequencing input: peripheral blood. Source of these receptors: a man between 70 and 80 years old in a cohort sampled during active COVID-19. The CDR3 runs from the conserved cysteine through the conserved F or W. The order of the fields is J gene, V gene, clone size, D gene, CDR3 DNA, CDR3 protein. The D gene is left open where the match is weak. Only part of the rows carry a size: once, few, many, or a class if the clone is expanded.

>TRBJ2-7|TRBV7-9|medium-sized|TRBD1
TGTGCCAGCAGCTTAGAGGGACAGTACTTATTCTACGAGCAGTACTTC
CASSLEGQYLFYEQYF
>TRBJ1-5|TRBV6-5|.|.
TGTGCCAGCAGGAACGAAGGACAGAGCAATCAGCCCCAGCATTTT
CASRNEGQSNQPQHF
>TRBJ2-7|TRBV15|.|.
TGTGCCACCAGCAGAGATAGTGACAGGCCCGTTTTCGAGCAGTACTTC
CATSRDSDRPVFEQYF
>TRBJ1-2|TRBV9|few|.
TGTGCCAGCAGCGCCCTCACAGGGCTCTATGGCTACACCTTC
CASSALTGLYGYTF
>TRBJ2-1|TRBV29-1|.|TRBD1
TGCAGCGTTGCTGGACAGGGAGTTCGTGAGCAGTTCTTC
CSVAGQGVREQFF
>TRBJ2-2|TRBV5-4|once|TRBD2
TGTGCCAGCAGCCGACCGGGACTAGCGGGAGTGGCCGGGGAGCTGTTTTTT
CASSRPGLAGVAGELFF
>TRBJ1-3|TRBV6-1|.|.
TGTGCCAGCAGTGACCTCAACAGGGTGTCGAGCTCTGGAAACACCATATATTTT
CASSDLNRVSSSGNTIYF
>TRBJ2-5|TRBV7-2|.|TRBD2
TGTGCCAGCAGCTTAGGGTCTAGCGGGAAACAAGAGACCCAGTACTTC
CASSLGSSGKQETQYF
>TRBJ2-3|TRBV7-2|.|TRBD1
TGTGCCAGCAGCCTTGACAGGGGGCCGAGAGATACGCAGTATTTT
CASSLDRGPRDTQYF
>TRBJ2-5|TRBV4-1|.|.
TGCGCCAGCAGCCAAGCGGCGCGGCAAGAGACCCAGTACTTC
CASSQAARQETQYF
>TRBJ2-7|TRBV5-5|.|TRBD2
TGTGCCAGCAGCCGTAAACTAGCGGGAGATAACGAGCAGTACTTC
CASSRKLAGDNEQYF
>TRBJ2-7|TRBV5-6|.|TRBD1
TGTGCCAGCAGCAGGGGGCAAACCTACGAGCAGTACTTC
CASSRGQTYEQYF
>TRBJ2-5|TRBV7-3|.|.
TGTGCCAGCAGCTTAACGGGACATAACCAAGAGACCCAGTACTTC
CASSLTGHNQETQYF
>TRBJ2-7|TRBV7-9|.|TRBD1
TGTGCCAGCACTGCACAGGGGGTCAGCTCCTACGAGCAGTACTTC
CASTAQGVSSYEQYF
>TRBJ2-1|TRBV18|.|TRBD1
TGTGCCAGCTCACCACTAAATGACAGGGTCTCCTACAATGAGCAGTTCTTC
CASSPLNDRVSYNEQFF
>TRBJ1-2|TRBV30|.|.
TGTGCCTGGAGTGCGGGAGTCTTGGGGTATGGCTACACCTTC
CAWSAGVLGYGYTF
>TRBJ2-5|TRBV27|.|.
TGTGCCAGCAGGGTGGAGGAGACCCAGTACTTC
CASRVEETQYF
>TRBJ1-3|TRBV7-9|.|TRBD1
TGTGCCAGCAGCCCGCAGGGGGCCGTGCCATCTGGAAACACCATATATTTT
CASSPQGAVPSGNTIYF
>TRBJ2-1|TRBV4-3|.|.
TGCGCCAGCAGGGCCCGGACTAGTGGGGGCGATGAGCAGTTCTTC
CASRARTSGGDEQFF
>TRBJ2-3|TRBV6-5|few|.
TGTGCCAGCAGTTTTACCCGGGACACCAGCACAGATACGCAGTATTTT
CASSFTRDTSTDTQYF
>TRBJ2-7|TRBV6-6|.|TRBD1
TGTGCCAGCAAACTGAACAGGGGGGACTACGAGCAGTACTTC
CASKLNRGDYEQYF
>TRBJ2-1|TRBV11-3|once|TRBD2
TGTGCCAGCAGCTTATCGGGAGGGCAGGGTGAGCAGTTCTTC
CASSLSGGQGEQFF
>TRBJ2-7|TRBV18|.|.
TGTGCCAGCTCACTTGGAGGATACGAGCAGTACTTC
CASSLGGYEQYF
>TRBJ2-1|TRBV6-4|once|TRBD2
TGTGCCAGCAGTGAGCGGACTAGCGGTTACAATGAGCAGTTCTTC
CASSERTSGYNEQFF
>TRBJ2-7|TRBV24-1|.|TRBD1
TGTGCCACCAGTGACCCCTCGACAGGGTCCTACGAGCAGTACTTC
CATSDPSTGSYEQYF
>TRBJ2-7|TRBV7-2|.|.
TGTGCCAGCAGCTTGACAGCCCTAACCTACGAGCAGTACTTC
CASSLTALTYEQYF
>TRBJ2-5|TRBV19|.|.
TGTGCCAGTGCCGTTACAGGGACGCAAGAGACCCAGTACTTC
CASAVTGTQETQYF
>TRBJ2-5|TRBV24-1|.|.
TGTGCCACCAGTGATTTGCAGGCCGGTAAAGAGACCCAGTACTTC
CATSDLQAGKETQYF
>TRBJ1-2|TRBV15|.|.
TGTGCCACCAGCAGAGATCCCGGACAGAACTATGGCTACACCTTC
CATSRDPGQNYGYTF
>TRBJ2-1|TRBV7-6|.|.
TGTGCCAGCAGCTTAGTTGGGAGCTCCTACAATGAGCAGTTCTTC
CASSLVGSSYNEQFF
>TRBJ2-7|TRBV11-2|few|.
TGTGCCAGCAGCTTAGCGAGGTACGAGCAGTACTTC
CASSLARYEQYF
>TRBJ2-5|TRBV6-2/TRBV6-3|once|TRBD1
TGTGCCAGCAGTTACGACAGGGGGACCCAGTACTTC
CASSYDRGTQYF
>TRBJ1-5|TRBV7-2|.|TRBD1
TGTGCCAGCAGCTTCGGGACAGGGGATCAGCCCCAGCATTTT
CASSFGTGDQPQHF
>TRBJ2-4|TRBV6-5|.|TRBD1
TGTGCCAGCAGTTCCCCGGGACAGGGGGCAAACATTCAGTACTTC
CASSSPGQGANIQYF
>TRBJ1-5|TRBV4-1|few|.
TGCGCCAGCAGCCAATCGGGGGGCGGCAATCAGCCCCAGCATTTT
CASSQSGGGNQPQHF
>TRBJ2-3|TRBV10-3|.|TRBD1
TGTGCCATCAGTGACACGAACAGGGGGGACACAGATACGCAGTATTTT
CAISDTNRGDTDTQYF
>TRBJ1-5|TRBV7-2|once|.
TGTGCCAGCAGCTTACAGGGACTTTATAGCAATCAGCCCCAGCATTTT
CASSLQGLYSNQPQHF
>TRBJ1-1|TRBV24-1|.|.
TGTGCCACCAGGGGACAGAACACTGAAGCTTTCTTT
CATRGQNTEAFF
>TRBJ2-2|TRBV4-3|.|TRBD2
TGCGCCAGCAGCCAAGTAGCGGGAGAAACCGGGGAGCTGTTTTTT
CASSQVAGETGELFF
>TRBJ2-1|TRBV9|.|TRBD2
TGTGCCAGCAGCGTAAGACTAGCGGACAATGAGCAGTTCTTC
CASSVRLADNEQFF
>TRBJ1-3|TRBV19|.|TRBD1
TGTGCCAGTAGTACGACAGGGGATGGCTCTGGAAACACCATATATTTT
CASSTTGDGSGNTIYF
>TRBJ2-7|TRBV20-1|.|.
TGCAGTGCTAGTGCAGCGGTACTGTTCTCCTACGAGCAGTACTTC
CSASAAVLFSYEQYF
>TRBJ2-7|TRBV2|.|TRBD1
TGTGCCAGCAGTGGGGACAGACACTCCTACGAGCAGTACTTC
CASSGDRHSYEQYF
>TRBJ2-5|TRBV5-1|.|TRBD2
TGCGCCAGCAGCTCAGGACTAGCGGGACAAGAGACCCAGTACTTC
CASSSGLAGQETQYF
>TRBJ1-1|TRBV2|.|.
TGTGCCAGCAGTTTCAGGGTCGACACTGAAGCTTTCTTT
CASSFRVDTEAFF